These T cell receptor beta chains were read from a single sample in a study of sequential checkpoint blockade in melanoma. The method was immunoSEQ multiplex PCR; TCRdb's version includes in-frame clones alone and lacks a portion of them. The table has tens of thousands of clones, roughly 86% seen once. The material was CD8+ T cells sorted from blood (inferred from file names), obtained from a patient given nivolumab and ipilimumab in sequence. All receptors come from a human donor with melanoma. Both conserved end residues are part of each CDR3. The D gene is left open where the match is weak.

TRBD2	TRBV5-1	CASRPFSGRAYNEQFF
.	TRBV4-1	CASSQVAVTGELFF
.	TRBV19	CASSGAWDTEAFF
TRBD1	TRBV2	CARRNRGEGTDTQYF
.	TRBV28	CASSFLGPGELFF
TRBD1	TRBV25-1	CASSIVGTGVTDTQYF
TRBD2	TRBV27	CASSSASGAYTDTQYF
.	TRBV6-5	CASSLQVSGTQYF
TRBD2	TRBV5-1	CASSPSHSGVASREQYF
.	TRBV6-1	CAIFGDLYNSPLHF
TRBD1	TRBV2	CASSEEGQGRGSYNEQFF
TRBD2	TRBV5-8	CASSLGEVAGGRSSYEQYF
.	TRBV27	CATGGHKEGANVLTF
.	TRBV27	CASTLRGGHEQYF
.	TRBV10-3	CLTSEESYEQYF
TRBD2	TRBV27	CATSDGGTSGGPYEQYF
TRBD2	TRBV10-3	CAISESTRVGGPYEQYF
TRBD2	TRBV28	CASSWASGSSYEQYF
.	TRBV7-9	CASSSSYGGADTQYF
.	TRBV9	CASSPGETVLRYF
.	TRBV19	CASSITWPEQFF
TRBD2	TRBV7-3	CASSPGLAGVEQFF
TRBD1	TRBV27	CASSLQGAGSPLHF
.	TRBV9	CASSVYASDTQYF
.	TRBV15	CATSRVGGGTEAFF
.	TRBV18	CASSPVNQEAHEQYF
.	TRBV5-1	CASSLSRSNQPQHF
.	TRBV7-9	CASSPGLGLDEQYF
TRBD2	TRBV9	CASRGGLAGNTGELFF
.	TRBV11-2	CASSLEAGSLYEQYF
.	TRBV5-4	CASSPPGQETQYF
TRBD2	TRBV6-4	CASSSGGATGELFF
TRBD1	TRBV28	CASRSRRLDRDPNYGYTF
TRBD1	TRBV5-1	CASSSGTGGYTGELFF
.	TRBV19	CASSIVSGAGEETQYF
.	TRBV30	CAWSSWGMEYGYTF
TRBD1	TRBV28	CASSLLVTGEQPQHF
TRBD1	TRBV28	CASSLGQGALVTAFF
TRBD1	TRBV5-1	CASSPGQGLETQYF
TRBD2	TRBV28	CASSPLSGTVGELFF
.	TRBV6-5	CASSSGINEQFF
TRBD2	TRBV9	CASSDPVGGVETQYF
.	TRBV11-2	CASSLYGETANSYEQYF
TRBD2	TRBV5-1	CASSSPLSGGLYEQYF
.	TRBV7-6	CASSLEGQGSQAFF
.	TRBV9	CASSVGGASTDTQYF
.	TRBV27	CASSDIMAGELFF
TRBD1	TRBV30	CAWSPGQGVCEQYF
.	TRBV9	CASSLWGDGPDTIYF
.	TRBV6-1	CASSAQENTEAFF
.	TRBV5-1	CASSLEAGRSGNTIYF
TRBD1	TRBV5-6	CASSLIVGQEEDTQYF
.	TRBV5-1	CASSLNGDTYEQYF